These 2 T cell receptor beta chains originate from one sample sequenced in a study of T-cell reconstitution after alpha-beta-depleted transplantation in children. Unique molecular identifiers were incorporated into the prepared TCRbeta library. TCRdb independently ran MiXCR on the PCR reads; one entry per CDR3 protein. The sample lists 300,000 to 400,000 distinct CDR3 sequences; about 16% were seen once. The sample was PBMCs, mostly from graft donor cells, taken 360 days after TCRalphabeta/CD19-depleted stem cell transplant. These receptor sequences come from a male patient aged 2 to 9 who had a stem cell transplant for acute lymphoblastic leukemia, so the T cells may come from the graft donor.

This clonotype was counted only a few times. This sequence joins TRBV28 and TRBJ1-2; a weak D match, TRBD1 (6 bases). The CDR3 loop spans 14 amino acids. CDR1 and CDR2 from the germline V gene are MDHEN and SYDVKM. V lost 3 bases, J lost 8 bases, and 16 bases lay in between. The CDR3 loop is CASSLPETGLGYTF. CDR3 sequence (DNA): TGTGCCAGCAGTTTGCCCGAGACAGGATTAGGCTACACCTTC.

V and J are TRBV28 and TRBJ2-7; D possibly corresponds to TRBD2 (6 bases). V was clipped by 5 bases and J by 2 bases, with 13 bases between them. The CDR3 runs to 14 residues. Germline V gene sequence: CDR1 MDHEN, CDR2 SYDVKM. As DNA, the CDR3 is TGTGCCAGCAGTCCGAGACTAGTCCCCTACGAGCAGTACTTC. As protein: CASSPRLVPYEQYF.